The rows below give T cell receptor beta chains drawn from one sample of a study of OX40 agonist ivuxolimab in advanced cancers. Generated by immunoSEQ multiplex PCR, the TCRdb table keeps only in-frame clones and is missing some. The sample carries under 35,000 clones, roughly 87% recorded once. The sequencing used CD4+ or CD8+ T cells sorted from blood, collected in a trial of the OX40 agonist ivuxolimab. The receptors originated from an adult with an advanced solid tumor such as melanoma, head and neck, liver or kidney cancer. Each CDR3 is given with its conserved first and last residue. The D gene is left open where the match is weak. Size is omitted from some rows. Given values are once, few, many or a class for expanded clones.

V	D	size	J	CDR3	DNA
TRBV9	-	-	TRBJ2-3	CASSVLNTDTQYF	TGTGCCAGCAGCGTACTTAACACAGATACGCAGTATTTT
TRBV29-1	-	-	TRBJ2-1	CSVGAGEQFF	TGCAGCGTTGGAGCTGGCGAGCAGTTCTTC
TRBV7-7	-	-	TRBJ2-3	CASSLNRLTDTQYF	TGTGCCAGCAGCTTAAACCGACTCACAGATACGCAGTATTTT
TRBV7-2	-	once	TRBJ2-7	CASSGASSYEQYF	TGTGCCAGTTCCGGGGCTAGCTCCTACGAGCAGTACTTC
TRBV13	-	-	TRBJ2-3	CASSFYRVADTQYF	TGTGCCAGCAGCTTCTACAGGGTCGCAGATACGCAGTATTTT
TRBV2	-	-	TRBJ1-4	CASRGMRAANEKLFF	TGTGCCAGCAGGGGGATGCGGGCGGCTAATGAAAAACTGTTTTTT
TRBV18	TRBD1	-	TRBJ2-1	CASSPLDRGRFNEQFF	TGTGCCAGCTCACCCCTAGACAGGGGGCGCTTCAATGAGCAGTTCTTC
TRBV2	-	-	TRBJ1-2	CASSDKGAQADYGYTF	TGTGCCAGCAGTGATAAGGGCGCGCAGGCAGACTATGGCTACACCTTC
TRBV5-5	-	-	TRBJ2-7	CASSLRSQGSYEQYF	TGTGCCAGCAGCTTGAGGTCACAGGGCTCCTACGAGCAGTACTTC
TRBV7-2	TRBD1	-	TRBJ1-3	CASSTGVTNTIYF	TGTGCCAGCAGTACAGGGGTTACAAACACCATATATTTT
TRBV11-2	-	once	TRBJ2-3	CASSLTIMRGGSPDTQYF	TGTGCCAGCAGCTTAACGATAATGAGGGGGGGCTCTCCAGATACGCAGTATTTT
TRBV11-3	TRBD2	-	TRBJ2-2	CASSSVAGVGTGELFF	TGTGCCAGCAGCTCCGTAGCGGGAGTGGGAACCGGGGAGCTGTTTTTT
TRBV2	-	-	TRBJ1-2	CASSSLVPKGYGYTF	TGTGCCAGCAGTAGCCTTGTCCCCAAGGGCTATGGCTACACCTTC
TRBV30	-	-	TRBJ1-3	CAWTSIRGLGNTIYF	TGTGCCTGGACCTCAATTCGGGGGCTTGGAAACACCATATATTTT
TRBV2	TRBD2	once	TRBJ2-5	CASRLAGVRQETQYF	TGTGCCAGTCGACTAGCGGGAGTACGTCAAGAGACCCAGTACTTC
TRBV2	TRBD1	few	TRBJ2-3	CASSLQGGTQYF	TGTGCCAGCAGTTTACAGGGGGGTACGCAGTATTTT
TRBV7-9	TRBD1	-	TRBJ2-1	CASSARTGRNEQFF	TGTGCCAGCAGCGCCCGGACAGGGCGGAATGAGCAGTTCTTC
TRBV5-1	-	-	TRBJ2-5	CASSLDGTVQETQYF	TGCGCCAGCAGCTTGGACGGCACAGTCCAAGAGACCCAGTACTTC
TRBV6-1	-	-	TRBJ2-7	CASSEGWGLTYEQYF	TGTGCCAGCAGTGAAGGTTGGGGACTTACCTACGAGCAGTACTTC
TRBV9	TRBD2	-	TRBJ2-2	CASSPHRGSGRLGGELFF	TGTGCCAGCAGCCCCCACCGGGGTAGCGGGAGACTGGGCGGGGAGCTGTTTTTT
TRBV11-2	-	-	TRBJ2-3	CASSLGGGYTQYF	TGTGCCAGCAGCTTAGGTGGAGGGTATACGCAGTATTTT
TRBV18	TRBD1	-	TRBJ2-1	CASSPGTGEKAQFF	TGTGCCAGCTCTCCCGGGACAGGGGAAAAGGCGCAGTTCTTC
TRBV28	-	-	TRBJ2-5	CASSTRIRIGETQYF	TGTGCCAGCAGTACCAGGATAAGGATTGGGGAGACCCAGTACTTC
TRBV10-2	TRBD1	once	TRBJ2-7	CASSRDRGSEQYF	TGCGCCAGCAGCCGGGACAGAGGGTCCGAGCAGTACTTC
TRBV4-3	TRBD2	-	TRBJ2-3	CASSQEGGTVQDTQYF	TGCGCCAGCAGCCAAGAGGGGGGGACGGTTCAGGATACGCAGTATTTT
TRBV2	TRBD1	once	TRBJ1-2	CASKPPGGIGGYTF	TGTGCCAGCAAACCCCCAGGGGGAATAGGCGGCTACACCTTC
TRBV19	TRBD1	-	TRBJ2-4	CASSTTDRAQLQYF	TGTGCCAGTAGTACAACGGACAGGGCACAGCTCCAGTACTTC
TRBV7-2	-	-	TRBJ1-3	CASSLWRRGSGNTIYF	TGTGCCAGCAGCTTATGGAGGAGGGGGTCTGGAAACACCATATATTTT
TRBV2	-	-	TRBJ2-6	CAGTRSGANVLTF	TGTGCCGGGACCCGCTCTGGGGCCAACGTCCTGACTTTC
TRBV11-2	-	-	TRBJ2-2	CASSRSPTGELFF	TGTGCCAGCAGCCGAAGCCCTACCGGGGAGCTGTTTTTT
TRBV30	-	-	TRBJ2-7	CAWSQGREQYF	TGTGCCTGGAGCCAGGGACGCGAGCAGTACTTC
TRBV10-3	-	-	TRBJ2-7	CATALGVDYEQYF	TGTGCCACCGCCCTGGGAGTTGACTACGAGCAGTACTTC
TRBV2	-	-	TRBJ2-7	CASSPRTGPRIYEQYF	TGTGCCAGCAGTCCACGTACAGGCCCCAGAATCTACGAGCAGTACTTC